Each of the 23 T cell receptor beta chains below was sequenced from the same sample in a study of T cell responses to AZD1222 COVID-19 vaccine. TCRdb's copy holds only in-frame clones and misses some; the assay was immunoSEQ multiplex PCR. Counted here are about 110,000 clones, about 91% occurring once; the ten biggest clones make up approximately 5%. The specimen was peripheral blood, collected on day 0 of AZD1222 vaccination. These receptors were taken from an adult in good health.

The chain links TRBV24-1 to TRBJ1-2; D might be TRBD1 (6 bases). Germline V gene sequence: CDR1 KGHDR, CDR2 SFDVKD. This CDR3 has 13 amino acids. Trimming left V 4 bases short and J 4 bases short, with 9 bases between. The CDR3 sequence is CATSEGTTYGYTF. The CDR3 DNA reads as TGTGCCACCAGTGAGGGGACAACCTATGGCTACACCTTC.

The chain uses TRBV4-3 and TRBJ1-3; D uncertain. The CDR3 extends over 16 amino acids. CDR1 and CDR2 (germline): LGHNA, YSLEER. Trimming shortened V by 0 bases and J by 0 bases, and 9 bases separated the two germline ends. CDR3 residues: CASSQELPSSGNTIYF. The CDR3 nucleotides are TGCGCCAGCAGCCAAGAACTCCCCAGCTCTGGAAACACCATATATTTT.

This clone has a single count. V and J are TRBV10-3 and TRBJ2-7, with 8 bases identical to TRBD1. V lost 0 bases and J lost 2; bases outside the gene matches: 0. This CDR3 spans 14 amino acids. CDR1 ENHRY and CDR2 SYGVKD come from the germline V gene. CDR3 nucleotide sequence: TGTGCCATCAGTGAGTCGGGACAGGCCTACGAGCAGTACTTC. Translation gives CAISESGQAYEQYF.

The chain combines TRBV2 with TRBJ1-5; a possible D gene is TRBD1 (5 bases). Trimming shortened V by 3 bases and J by 9 bases, and 12 bases separated the two germline ends. The CDR3 is 13 amino acids. Germline-derived CDR1 and CDR2 are SNHLY and FYNNEI. This CDR3 reads CASSEAGQGPQHF. The CDR3 bases are TGTGCCAGCAGTGAGGCAGGGCAGGGGCCCCAGCATTTT.

The chain employs TRBV6-5 and TRBJ2-1, with 8 bases aligning to TRBD1. The CDR3 has 13 amino acids. V shed 9 bases, J shed 8 bases, and the junction held 9 bases outside the gene matches. The germline V gene encodes CDR1 MNHEY and CDR2 SVGAGI. The CDR3 spells CASLRGQGDEQFF. The CDR3 coding sequence is TGTGCCAGTCTCAGGGGGCAGGGGGATGAGCAGTTCTTC.

This sequence joins TRBV4-2 and TRBJ1-3; D possibly corresponds to TRBD1 (5 bases). Germline loops: CDR1 LGHNA, CDR2 YNFKEQ. CDR3 size: 16 residues. The V gene lost 1 base and the J gene lost 4 bases, with 14 bases spanning the gap. The CDR3 protein is CASSQVLRGKGNTIYF. The CDR3 DNA follows: TGTGCCAGCAGCCAAGTCTTACGGGGGAAAGGAAACACCATATATTTT.

The J gene is TRBJ2-7, the V gene TRBV7-2; D ambiguous. Germline CDR1 reads SGHTA; CDR2 reads FQGNSA. V was shortened by 5 bases and J by 0 bases, with 23 bases between the two germline ends. The CDR3 is made up of 18 amino acids. CDR3 sequence reads: CASSPQPLGGASSYEQYF. DNA for the CDR3: TGTGCCAGCAGCCCTCAACCCCTGGGCGGAGCAAGCTCCTACGAGCAGTACTTC. Complete variable domain (other parts from reference TRBV7-2 and TRBJ2-7): GAGVSQSPSNKVTEKGKDVELRCDPISGHTALYWYRQSLGQGLEFLIYFQGNSAPDKSGLPSDRFSAERTGGSVSTLTIQRTQQEDSAVYLCASSPQPLGGASSYEQYFGPGTRLTVT.

V gene TRBV27 combines with J gene TRBJ2-7; a weak D match, TRBD1 (6 bases). CDR3 length equals 14 residues. Germline CDR1 is MNHEY and CDR2 is SMNVEV (reference sequence). Trimming cost V 7 bases and J 2 bases, with 15 bases left between them. The CDR3 is CASKQGRQAYEQYF. For the CDR3, the DNA is TGTGCCAGCAAACAGGGAAGACAGGCCTACGAGCAGTACTTC.

The chain couples TRBV4-2 to TRBJ2-1; no reliable D call. The CDR3 totals 13 residues. Trimming pared 4 bases from V and 4 bases from J, leaving 8 bases between. Germline lookup yields CDR1 LGHNA and CDR2 YNFKEQ. CDR3 amino acids: CASSLVEYNEQFF. In DNA form, the CDR3 reads TGTGCCAGCAGCCTTGTCGAATACAATGAGCAGTTCTTC.

The chain joins TRBV7-9 to TRBJ1-1, with 8 bases lining up with TRBD1. V was clipped by 5 bases and J by 2 bases; unmatched bases: 7. The CDR3 covers 15 residues. The germline gives CDR1 SEHNR, CDR2 FQNEAQ (reference sequence). CDR3 DNA sequence: TGTGCCAGCAGCAACCTGGGACAGGCTAACACTGAAGCTTTCTTT. Amino acids: CASSNLGQANTEAFF.

This clone was seen only once. The V call is TRBV18, the J call TRBJ1-1, with D unclear. V dropped 2 bases and J dropped 1 base, with 8 bases sitting between them. The CDR3 covers 14 residues. Germline CDR1 reads KGHSH; CDR2 reads LQKENI. The chain's CDR3 is CASSPRQQNTEAFF. The CDR3, as DNA: TGTGCCAGCTCACCAAGGCAGCAGAACACTGAAGCTTTCTTT.

The V gene is TRBV19, the J gene TRBJ1-5; maybe TRBD1 (6 bases). The V end was cut by 4 bases, the J end by 6 bases, with 10 bases between. Germline V gene data show CDR1 as LNHDA and CDR2 as SQIVND (reference sequence). The CDR3 has 13 residues. CDR3 coding DNA: TGTGCCAGTAGTAAAGGGGGGGGTCAGCCCCAGCATTTT. Amino acid sequence: CASSKGGGQPQHF.

The V gene is TRBV2, the J gene TRBJ1-3; D perhaps matches TRBD1 (5 bases). Germline V lookup: CDR1 SNHLY, CDR2 FYNNEI. The CDR3 has 13 residues. Trimming removed 8 bases from V and 7 bases from J, with 15 bases in between. CDR3 in amino acids: CASPQGYANTIYF. The CDR3 DNA sequence: TGTGCCAGCCCCCAGGGATATGCGAACACCATATATTTT.

The chain has TRBV10-1 and TRBJ2-1; tentatively, D is TRBD2 (6 bases). This CDR3 has 15 amino acids. Per germline, CDR1 WNHNN and CDR2 SYGVQD (reference sequence). Trimming stripped 5 bases from V and 0 bases from J, with 11 bases between. The CDR3 DNA is TGCGCCAGCAGTCCCGGGGGTAGCTCCTACAATGAGCAGTTCTTC. Its translation: CASSPGGSSYNEQFF.

The chain links TRBV6-5 to TRBJ2-1; 8 nucleotides agree with TRBD2. The germline gives CDR1 MNHEY, CDR2 SVGAGI. Trimming took 6 bases from V and 7 from J; bases not matched to a gene: 8. The CDR3 loop spans 14 amino acids. Here the CDR3 DNA reads TGTGCCAGCAGCGGCCAATTAGCGGGGAATGAGCAGTTCTTC. This gives the protein CASSGQLAGNEQFF.

This sequence joins TRBV19 and TRBJ2-7, with D hard to call. Germline CDR1 is LNHDA and CDR2 is SQIVND (reference sequence). This CDR3 is built from 10 residues. With 1 base removed from V and 9 bases from J, the gap between germline ends came to 4 bases. Here the CDR3 reads CASSIVGQYF. The CDR3 DNA reads as TGTGCCAGTAGTATAGTCGGGCAGTACTTC.

By sample fraction, this clone is medium-sized. As DNA, the CDR3 is TGTGCCACCTCACCCGACTGGACAGGCTATTTAGAGACCCAGTACTTC. It encodes CATSPDWTGYLETQYF. The chain links TRBV19 to TRBJ2-5, with 7 nucleotides matching TRBD1. There are 16 residues in the CDR3. Unmatched junction bases numbered 18, after V lost 10 bases and J lost 4 bases. Germline assignment: CDR1 LNHDA and CDR2 SQIVND (reference sequence).

In nucleotides, the CDR3 is TGCGCCAGCAGCCGAGAAGGACAGTCCGGCTACACCTTC. Protein: CASSREGQSGYTF. The chain employs TRBV4-3 and TRBJ1-2; weak D call: TRBD1 (6 bases). The CDR3 totals 13 residues. The germline V and J ends were trimmed by 4 bases and 8 bases, with 14 bases remaining between them. In germline, CDR1 is LGHNA, CDR2 YSLEER.

A few counts support this clone. Other nucleotide sequences from this sample produce the same CDR3. The V and J genes are TRBV28 and TRBJ1-1; D unresolved. The CDR3 runs 11 residues. Trimming shortened V by 1 base and J by 6 bases, and 3 bases separated the two germline ends. Germline V gene data show CDR1 as MDHEN and CDR2 as SYDVKM. In DNA form, the CDR3 reads TGTGCCAGCAGTTTATTTGCTGAAGCTTTCTTT. This sequence encodes CASSLFAEAFF.

The chain has TRBV18 and TRBJ1-3; TRBD1 aligns across 8 bases. V lost 0 bases, J lost 9 bases, and 4 bases stayed unmatched. The CDR3 consists of 14 residues. Germline-derived CDR1 and CDR2 are KGHSH and LQKENI. CDR3 sequence reads: CASSPPTGDSTIYF. The CDR3 DNA reads TGTGCCAGCTCACCACCGACAGGGGATAGCACCATATATTTT.

V and J are TRBV28 and TRBJ1-1; 9 nucleotides align to TRBD1. The CDR3 is made up of 16 amino acids. V shed 5 bases and J 5 bases; nucleotides not matched to a gene: 12. From germline, CDR1 is MDHEN and CDR2 SYDVKM. CDR3 bases: TGTGCCAGCAGTAAAAATCCCCGGGACAGGGTAACTGAAGCTTTCTTT. Its translation: CASSKNPRDRVTEAFF.

The chain uses TRBV19 and TRBJ1-2; no firm D call. The CDR3 covers 15 residues. Trimming removed 4 bases at V and 4 bases at J, with 16 bases between. CDR1 and CDR2 (germline): LNHDA, SQIVND (reference sequence). For the CDR3, the DNA is TGTGCCAGTAGTAACCCGGATTGGAGGGCCTATGGCTACACCTTC. Translated: CASSNPDWRAYGYTF.

This clone was recorded once. This rearrangement joins TRBV3-1 (or the pseudogene TRBV3-2) to TRBJ1-1; unclear D gene. V was clipped by 1 base and J by 5 bases, with 11 bases between them. The germline CDR1 and CDR2 sequences are LGHDT and YNNKEL (reference sequence). The CDR3 contains 14 residues. The CDR3 sequence is CASSQATRGTEAFF. The CDR3 nucleotides are TGTGCCAGCAGCCAAGCTACCCGTGGGACTGAAGCTTTCTTT.